The following is a TCR beta chain sequence with its context. Its antigen is unidentified. Run at survey level, the immunoSEQ assay was version v3.0. The study targeted 40,000-50,000 T-cell genomes per sample in sequencing. Method: immunoSEQ multiplex PCR; TCRdb's copy keeps in-frame clones and lacks some. Of approximately 30,000 clones listed, 95% to 98% were seen once; the top ten hold approximately 2%. There was at least one pre-ART PBMC sample for each donor, plus at least two post-ART PBMC samples. These data originate in a study of long-term antiretroviral therapy in people with HIV. CDR1 SGHRS and CDR2 YFSETQ come from the germline V gene. CDR3 size: 13 residues. V lost 7 bases, J lost 7 bases, and 5 bases stayed unmatched. Whole-study results and caveats: Increased diversity was seen after ART, yet it remained lower than in transplant donor controls. Specimen acquisition occurred between 2004 and 2017, potentially under older ART regimens.

The sequence came from a man aged 25-45 years with HIV. Sequenced here: unsorted PBMCs, sampled 7.6 years after starting antiretroviral therapy. This chain uses TRBV5-1 with TRBJ2-2; 9 nucleotides agree with TRBD1. The CDR3 protein is CASAQGADGELFF. The CDR3, as DNA: TGCGCCAGCGCACAGGGGGCAGACGGGGAGCTGTTTTTT.